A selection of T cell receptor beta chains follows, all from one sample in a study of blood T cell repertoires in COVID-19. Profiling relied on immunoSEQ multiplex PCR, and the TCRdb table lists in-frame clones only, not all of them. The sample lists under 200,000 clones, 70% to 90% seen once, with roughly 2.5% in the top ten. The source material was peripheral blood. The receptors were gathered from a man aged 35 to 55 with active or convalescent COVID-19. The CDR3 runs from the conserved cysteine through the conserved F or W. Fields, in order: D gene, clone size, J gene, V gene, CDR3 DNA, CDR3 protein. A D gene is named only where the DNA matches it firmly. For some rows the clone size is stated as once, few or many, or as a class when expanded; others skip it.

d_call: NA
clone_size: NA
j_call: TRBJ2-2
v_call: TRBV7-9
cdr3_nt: TGTGCCAGCACCTCACGCGGCAGGGCTAACACCGGGGAGCTGTTTTTT
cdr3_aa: CASTSRGRANTGELFF

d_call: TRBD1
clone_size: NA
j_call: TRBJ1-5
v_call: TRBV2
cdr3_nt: TGTGCCAGCAGAGATCCGGGACAGGGGAATCAGCCCCAGCATTTT
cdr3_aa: CASRDPGQGNQPQHF

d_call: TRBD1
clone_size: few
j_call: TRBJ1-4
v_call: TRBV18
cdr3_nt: TGTGCCAGCTCACCAACGACGGACAGGGGGGAAAAACTGTTTTTT
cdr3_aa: CASSPTTDRGEKLFF

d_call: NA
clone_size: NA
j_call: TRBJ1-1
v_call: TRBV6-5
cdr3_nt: TGTGCCAGCAGACTAGAGAGGAACGCTGAAGCTTTCTTT
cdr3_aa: CASRLERNAEAFF

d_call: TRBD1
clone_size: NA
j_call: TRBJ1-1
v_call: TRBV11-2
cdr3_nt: TGTGCCACCCTCCGGGACAGTAACACTGAAGCTTTCTTT
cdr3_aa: CATLRDSNTEAFF

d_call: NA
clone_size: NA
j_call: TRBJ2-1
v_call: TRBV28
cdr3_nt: TGTGCCAGCAGTTTAAGGGGCACCATCAATGAGCAGTTCTTC
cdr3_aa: CASSLRGTINEQFF

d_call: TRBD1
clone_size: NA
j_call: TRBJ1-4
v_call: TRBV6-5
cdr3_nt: TGTGCCAGCGGTCTGGCAGGGGGTGAAAAACTGTTTTTT
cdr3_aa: CASGLAGGEKLFF

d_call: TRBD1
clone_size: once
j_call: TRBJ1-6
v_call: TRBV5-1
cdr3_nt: TGCGCCAGCAGCGGCGGGACAGTTAATTCACCCCTCCACTTT
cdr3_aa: CASSGGTVNSPLHF

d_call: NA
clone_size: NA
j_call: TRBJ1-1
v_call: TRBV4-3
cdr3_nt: TGCGCCAGCAGCCAAGATCATAAGAGCGGGGGCACTGAAGCTTTCTTT
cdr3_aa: CASSQDHKSGGTEAFF

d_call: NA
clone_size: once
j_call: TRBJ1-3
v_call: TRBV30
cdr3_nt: TGTGCCTGGAGCCTTGGGGGCTACGGAAACACCATATATTTT
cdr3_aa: CAWSLGGYGNTIYF

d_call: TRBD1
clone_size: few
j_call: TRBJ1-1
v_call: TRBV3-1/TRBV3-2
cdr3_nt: TGTGCCAGCAGCCAGGCCGGGACAGAGGACACTGAAGCTTTCTTT
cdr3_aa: CASSQAGTEDTEAFF

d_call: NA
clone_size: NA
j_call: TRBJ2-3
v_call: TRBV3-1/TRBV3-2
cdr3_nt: TGTGCCAGCAGTCCGGGAACAGATACGCAGTATTTT
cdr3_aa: CASSPGTDTQYF

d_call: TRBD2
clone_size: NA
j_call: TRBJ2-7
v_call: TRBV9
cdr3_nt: TGTGCCAGCAGCGTAGGCGGGGGGGCCGGGGAGCAGTACTTC
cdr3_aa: CASSVGGGAGEQYF

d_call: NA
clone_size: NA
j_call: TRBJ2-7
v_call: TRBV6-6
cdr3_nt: TGTGCCAGCAGTCTATCTACCCCTCGGGACAATCCCTACGAGCAGTACTTC
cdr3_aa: CASSLSTPRDNPYEQYF

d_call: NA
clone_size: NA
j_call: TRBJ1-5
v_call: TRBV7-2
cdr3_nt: TGTGCCAGCAGCTTGGACTCTCAGCCCCAGCATTTT
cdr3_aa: CASSLDSQPQHF

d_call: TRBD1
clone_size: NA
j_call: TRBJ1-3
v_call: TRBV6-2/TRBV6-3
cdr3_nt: TGTGCCAGCAGTTACCTCGGACAGGGGGACGGAAACACCATATATTTT
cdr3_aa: CASSYLGQGDGNTIYF

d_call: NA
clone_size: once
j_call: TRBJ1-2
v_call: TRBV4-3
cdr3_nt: TGCGCCAGCAGCCAAGACAGGATCTATGGCTACACCTTC
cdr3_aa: CASSQDRIYGYTF

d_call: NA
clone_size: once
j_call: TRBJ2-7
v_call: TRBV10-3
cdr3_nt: TGTGCCATCAGTGTAGGACAGGAGGGGGAGCAGTACTTC
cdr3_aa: CAISVGQEGEQYF

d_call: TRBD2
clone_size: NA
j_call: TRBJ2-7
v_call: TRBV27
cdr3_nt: TGTGCCAGCAGTTTAGTAGCGGGGTCCTCCTACGAGCAGTACTTC
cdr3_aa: CASSLVAGSSYEQYF

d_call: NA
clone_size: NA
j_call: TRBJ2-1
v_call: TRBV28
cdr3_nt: TGTGCCAGCAGTTCTGAGACAATTAGGAATGAGCAGTTCTTC
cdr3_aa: CASSSETIRNEQFF

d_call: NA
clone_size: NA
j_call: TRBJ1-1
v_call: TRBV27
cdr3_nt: TGTGCCAGCAGTTTATTCCGGGCCGGGGGGAACGAAGCTTTCTTT
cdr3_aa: CASSLFRAGGNEAFF

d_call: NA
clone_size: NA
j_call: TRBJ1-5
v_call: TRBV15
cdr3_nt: TGTGCCACCAGCAGCAGGGTGGATCAGCCCCAGCATTTT
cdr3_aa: CATSSRVDQPQHF

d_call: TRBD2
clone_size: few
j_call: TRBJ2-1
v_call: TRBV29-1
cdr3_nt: TGCAGCGTCAACAGAGCGGGACTAGCGGGGGCGATAGAAAATGAGCAGTTCTTC
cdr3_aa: CSVNRAGLAGAIENEQFF

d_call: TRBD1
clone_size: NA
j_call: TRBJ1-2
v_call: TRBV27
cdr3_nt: TGTGCCAGCAGTGCTGACAGGGGACTCTATGGCTACACCTTC
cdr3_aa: CASSADRGLYGYTF

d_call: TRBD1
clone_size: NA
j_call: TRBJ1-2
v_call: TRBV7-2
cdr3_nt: TGTGCCAGCAGCTACGGGACAGGGGAGGGCTACTATGGCTACACCTTC
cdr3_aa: CASSYGTGEGYYGYTF

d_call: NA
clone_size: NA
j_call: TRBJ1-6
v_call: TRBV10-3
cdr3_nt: TGTGCCATCAGTGAGTCGGGGGGGAGTTGGAGGGAGAATTCACCCCTCCACTTT
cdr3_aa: CAISESGGSWRENSPLHF

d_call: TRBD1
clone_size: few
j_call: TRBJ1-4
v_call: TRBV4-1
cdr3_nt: TGCGCCAGCAGCCCCCGACAGGGGGCTGCAGGTTGGGAAAAACTGTTTTTT
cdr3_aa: CASSPRQGAAGWEKLFF

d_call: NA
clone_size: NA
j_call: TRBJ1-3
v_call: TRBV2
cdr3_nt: TGTGCCGGAGGGAAGGCGGCCGGAAACACCATATATTTT
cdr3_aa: CAGGKAAGNTIYF